The 8 T cell receptor beta chains presented below share a single source sample, sequenced in a study of CD8+ T cells in alopecia areata. Sequencing used cDNA as its template, made by extracting RNA and reverse transcribing it. Clones were read by immunoSEQ multiplex PCR, and TCRdb kept only the in-frame ones, dropping some. Of some 130,000 clones listed, about 50% are singletons. Treatment here: oral pan-JAK inhibitor, 5-10 mg twice daily. The material sequenced was CD4+ T cells sorted from blood, taken at week 4, from a patient treated with tofacitinib. The origin of the receptors is a human donor with alopecia areata.

The chain couples TRBV7-9 to TRBJ1-5; no reliable D call. From germline, CDR1 is SEHNR and CDR2 FQNEAQ (reference sequence). The ends were cut back, 1 base at V and 6 bases at J, with 13 bases in the middle. The CDR3 runs to 15 residues. CDR3 DNA: TGTGCCAGCAGCTTAGGAACAGTAGCGGCTCAGCCCCAGCATTTT. As protein: CASSLGTVAAQPQHF.

The CDR3 protein is CASSIVGTDTEAFF. DNA for the CDR3: TGTGCCAGCAGCATCGTGGGTACCGACACTGAAGCTTTCTTT. V usage is TRBV7-9 and J usage is TRBJ1-1; D is ambiguous. Per the germline V gene, CDR1 is SEHNR and CDR2 is FQNEAQ (reference sequence). The CDR3 covers 14 residues. The germline V and J ends were trimmed by 5 bases and 3 bases, with 13 bases remaining between them. Supplemented by reference TRBV7-9 and TRBJ1-1, the full variable domain reads DTGVSQNPRHKITKRGQNVTFRCDPISEHNRLYWYRQTLGQGPEFLTYFQNEAQLEKSRLLSDRFSAERPKGSFSTLEIQRTEQGDSAMYLCASSIVGTDTEAFFGQGTRLTVV.

This chain links TRBV7-2 with TRBJ2-3; no definite D call. Trimming removed 5 bases at V and 6 bases at J, with 9 bases between. CDR1 is SGHTA, CDR2 FQGNSA, per germline. This CDR3 is 12 amino acids long. The CDR3 nucleotides read TGTGCCAGCAGCAACAAAAGGGATACGCAGTATTTT. Translation gives CASSNKRDTQYF. Based on the CDR3 plus reference TRBV7-2 and TRBJ2-3, the full variable domain is GAGVSQSPSNKVTEKGKDVELRCDPISGHTALYWYRQSLGQGLEFLIYFQGNSAPDKSGLPSDRFSAERTGGSVSTLTIQRTQQEDSAVYLCASSNKRDTQYFGPGTRLTVL.

The V call is TRBV5-1, the J call TRBJ2-5; no clear D gene. V lost 1 base and J lost 5, with 3 bases in between. The CDR3 has 11 residues. Germline V lookup: CDR1 SGHRS, CDR2 YFSETQ. The CDR3 region has the DNA TGCGCCAGCAGCTTGCTCGAGACCCAGTACTTC. It encodes CASSLLETQYF.

The chain employs TRBV9 and TRBJ2-7; TRBD1 agrees at 8 bases. The trim removed 4 bases at V and 3 bases at J, leaving 15 bases unmatched. Germline assignment: CDR1 SGDLS and CDR2 YYNGEE. CDR3 size: 17 residues. CDR3 bases: TGTGCCAGCAGCCCTTACCTTCCCGGGACAGGAAACTACGAGCAGTACTTC. Its translation is CASSPYLPGTGNYEQYF. Based on the CDR3 plus reference TRBV9 and TRBJ2-7, the full variable domain is DSGVTQTPKHLITATGQRVTLRCSPRSGDLSVYWYQQSLDQGLQFLIQYYNGEERAKGNILERFSAQQFPDLHSELNLSSLELGDSALYFCASSPYLPGTGNYEQYFGPGTRLTVT.

In its sample, this clone was seen a few times. The chain recombines TRBV5-5 with TRBJ2-7; D gene uncertain. The CDR3 runs to 12 residues. Germline CDR1 is SGHKS and CDR2 is YYEKEE (reference sequence). V gave up 2 bases and J gave up 3 bases, with 6 bases separating them. CDR3 sequence: CASSLTDYEQYF. CDR3 bases: TGTGCCAGCAGCTTAACGGACTACGAGCAGTACTTC.

V is TRBV30 and J is TRBJ2-5, with D perhaps TRBD1 (6 bases). The J call may be in error: the DNA end matches TRBJ2-7 better. The germline CDR1 and CDR2 sequences are GTSNPN and SVGIG (reference sequence). The CDR3 is 14 residues long. The CDR3 DNA follows: TGTGCCTGGAGTCGTCAGGGGAGCGCCTACGAGCAGTACTTC. As protein: CAWSRQGSAYEQYF.

V gene TRBV6-5 combines with J gene TRBJ2-1; D gene uncertain. This CDR3 comprises 11 residues. Germline lookup yields CDR1 MNHEY and CDR2 SVGAGI. Trimming left V 6 bases short and J 10 bases short, with 10 bases between. CDR3 in amino acids: CASRDLTEQFF. The CDR3 nucleotides read TGTGCCAGCAGGGACCTTACCGAGCAGTTCTTC.